The subject of this entry is one TCR beta chain. This clone has just a few counts. Its antigen has not been determined. It has no much larger one-base neighbor in the sample; base qualities were not kept. This same CDR3 is encoded by further DNA sequences in the sample. The collaborating institutions used their own protocols to collect whole blood in K2EDTA tubes. Collaborator samples were shipped for TCRbeta analysis as frozen whole blood, isolated PBMCs, or DNA extracted from either sample type. TCRbeta CDR3 regions were amplified from genomic DNA using the immunoSEQ Assay, a bias-controlled multiplex PCR. In the original analysis: Nucleated cell counts per sample were estimated from amplification of reference gene primers within the assay. Sequence reads were collapsed and filtered to measure the absolute abundance of every unique TCRbeta CDR3 rearrangement. Productive Simpson clonality was computed per sample as the square root of Simpson's diversity index over productive rearrangements. What TCRdb holds here is the immuneACCESS table cut down to in-frame rearrangements. Part of the clones is not present; checked against another copy, under half of the missing clones reflect an unresolved V gene, and the others are unexplained. V, J and clone size reflect that table, while D and trimming were determined from the DNA. The sample has tens of thousands of clones on record, about 88% of them singletons. Clones ranked in the top ten supply roughly a sixth of the sample.

The germline V gene yields MNHEY for CDR1 and SVGAGI for CDR2. Compared with germline, V lacks 6 bases and J lacks 2 bases; bases without a gene match: 5. From the cysteine through the phenylalanine, the CDR3 covers 14 amino acids. Only CDR3 DNA is held: 42 bases, read in frame from base 1. These data are taken from a study of blood T cell repertoires in COVID-19 (dated by TCRdb to the early 2020s). Regarding the research as a whole: Samples from collaborators originated in the United States, Italy and Spain and spanned both the acute and convalescent phases of COVID-19. The prospective study material was composed of cDNA or gDNA derived from T cells, B-cell-depleted T cells, or PBMCs. Deeply sampled blood TCRbeta repertoires from subjects exposed to, actively infected with, or recovered from COVID-19 were included in the dataset. The repertoires were released in a freely available public database intended as a resource for research on the immune response to SARS-CoV-2. The samples were drawn from two sources: the first 160 participants of the ongoing ImmuneRACE study, and fewer than 1,500 subjects contributed by 6 global collaborators. The sample metadata nearly always contained a de-identified subject ID, COVID-19 status, age in years and sex. HLA class I and class II types, where available, came from metadata supplied by the sample provider rather than from assay-based typing.

The paper as a whole reports these results and caveats: The quantity of clinical and demographic metadata differed by source and by participant and was supplied without curation.

Sequenced input: peripheral blood. This receptor was identified in a woman of 80 years or more with acute or convalescent COVID-19. The rearrangement joined TRBV6-5 to TRBJ2-7, with 9 bases matching TRBD1. In nucleotide form, the sequence is TGTGCCAGCAGAAGGGGACAGGGAACCTACGAGCAGTACTTC. Its protein is CASRRGQGTYEQYF.